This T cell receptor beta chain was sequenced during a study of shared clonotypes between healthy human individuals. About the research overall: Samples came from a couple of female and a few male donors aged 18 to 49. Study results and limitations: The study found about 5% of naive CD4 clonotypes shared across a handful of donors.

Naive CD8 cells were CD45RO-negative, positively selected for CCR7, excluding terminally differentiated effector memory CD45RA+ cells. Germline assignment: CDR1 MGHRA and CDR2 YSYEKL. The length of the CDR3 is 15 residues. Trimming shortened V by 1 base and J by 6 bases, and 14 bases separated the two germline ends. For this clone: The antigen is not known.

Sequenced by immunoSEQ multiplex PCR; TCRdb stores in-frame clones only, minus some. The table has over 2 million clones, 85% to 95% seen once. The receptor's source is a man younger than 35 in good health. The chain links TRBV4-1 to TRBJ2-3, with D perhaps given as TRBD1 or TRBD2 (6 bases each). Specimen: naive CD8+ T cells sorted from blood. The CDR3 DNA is TGCGCCAGCAGCCAAGTATACAGGGAGGCGGATACGCAGTATTTT. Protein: CASSQVYREADTQYF.